This T cell receptor (beta chain) is from a study of OX40 agonist ivuxolimab in advanced cancers. Study summary: Every 2 weeks, patients received ivuxolimab intravenously, dosed at 0.01 to 10 mg/kg. Of mixed ages from 23 to 79 and averaging 60 years, the group was about 80% male.

Only in-frame clones appear in the TCRdb table, and some are missing; sequencing was by immunoSEQ multiplex PCR. The sample has more than 70,000 clones; approximately 83% are singletons. V was shortened by 3 bases and J by 2 bases, with 6 bases between the two germline ends. Germline V gene lookup returns CDR1 SGHAT and CDR2 FQNNGV. The CDR3 length is 13 residues. This sample comprised CD4+ or CD8+ T cells sorted from blood, obtained in a trial of the OX40 agonist ivuxolimab. The V gene is TRBV11-2, the J gene TRBJ2-3; D not resolved. The TCR comes from an adult with an advanced solid tumor such as melanoma, head and neck, liver or kidney cancer. CDR3 nucleotide sequence: TGTGCCAGCAGCTTCCCGGCCACAGATACGCAGTATTTT. Its translation: CASSFPATDTQYF.